A selection of T cell receptor beta chains follows, all from one sample in a study of T cell responses to AZD1222 COVID-19 vaccine. Profiling relied on immunoSEQ multiplex PCR, and the TCRdb table lists in-frame clones only, not all of them. The sample contains around 160,000 clones, around 88% of which appear only once. Sequenced here: peripheral blood, sampled on day 0 of AZD1222 vaccination. These TCRs come from an adult in good health. CDR3s include the opening cysteine and the closing phenylalanine or tryptophan. Each record gives: CDR3 protein, CDR3 DNA, J gene, D gene, clone size, V gene. A D gene is named only where the DNA matches it firmly. The listing skips clone size in some rows; elsewhere it reads once, few, many or a size class.

CDR3 protein: CATGTGLAGVDTQYF; CDR3 DNA: TGTGCCACCGGGACGGGACTAGCGGGGGTAGATACGCAGTATTTT; J gene: TRBJ2-3; D gene: TRBD2; clone size: NA; V gene: TRBV24-1
CDR3 protein: CASSHMTGRTEAFF; CDR3 DNA: TGTGCCAGCAGCCACATGACAGGGCGGACTGAAGCTTTCTTT; J gene: TRBJ1-1; D gene: TRBD1; clone size: NA; V gene: TRBV3-1/TRBV3-2
CDR3 protein: CASFSGGADIQYF; CDR3 DNA: TGTGCCAGCTTTAGCGGGGGGGCCGACATTCAGTACTTC; J gene: TRBJ2-4; D gene: TRBD2; clone size: NA; V gene: TRBV18
CDR3 protein: CSVAWWGSNTEAFF; CDR3 DNA: TGCAGCGTTGCCTGGTGGGGGTCCAACACTGAAGCTTTCTTT; J gene: TRBJ1-1; D gene: NA; clone size: NA; V gene: TRBV29-1
CDR3 protein: CASSLPTGPNEKLFF; CDR3 DNA: TGCGCCAGCAGCTTGCCGACAGGACCTAATGAAAAACTGTTTTTT; J gene: TRBJ1-4; D gene: NA; clone size: NA; V gene: TRBV5-1
CDR3 protein: CSVVDPAGNTIYF; CDR3 DNA: TGCAGCGTTGTTGATCCGGCCGGAAACACCATATATTTT; J gene: TRBJ1-3; D gene: NA; clone size: NA; V gene: TRBV29-1
CDR3 protein: CASSLLAGLNEKLFF; CDR3 DNA: TGTGCCAGCAGTTTATTGGCAGGGCTTAATGAAAAACTGTTTTTT; J gene: TRBJ1-4; D gene: NA; clone size: NA; V gene: TRBV28
CDR3 protein: CASSISNRFNTQYF; CDR3 DNA: TGTGCCAGTAGTATAAGTAACAGGTTTAATACGCAGTATTTT; J gene: TRBJ2-3; D gene: NA; clone size: NA; V gene: TRBV19
CDR3 protein: CASSQEGRGRVNTEAFF; CDR3 DNA: TGCGCCAGCAGCCAAGAGGGGAGGGGGCGCGTGAACACTGAAGCTTTCTTT; J gene: TRBJ1-1; D gene: TRBD1; clone size: NA; V gene: TRBV4-1
CDR3 protein: CASSQNRGDREVAGYGYTF; CDR3 DNA: TGCGCCAGCAGCCAAAACCGGGGGGACAGGGAAGTTGCAGGCTATGGCTACACCTTC; J gene: TRBJ1-2; D gene: TRBD1; clone size: once; V gene: TRBV4-1
CDR3 protein: CASSQLRGQGANEQFF; CDR3 DNA: TGTGCCAGTAGTCAACTGCGGGGACAGGGGGCAAATGAGCAGTTCTTC; J gene: TRBJ2-1; D gene: TRBD1; clone size: NA; V gene: TRBV19
CDR3 protein: CASSIAGAGGYGYTF; CDR3 DNA: TGTGCCAGTAGTATAGCAGGCGCAGGCGGTTATGGCTACACCTTC; J gene: TRBJ1-2; D gene: NA; clone size: NA; V gene: TRBV19
CDR3 protein: CASSLDSGANVLTF; CDR3 DNA: TGTGCCAGCAGCTTAGATTCCGGGGCCAACGTCCTGACTTTC; J gene: TRBJ2-6; D gene: NA; clone size: NA; V gene: TRBV11-2
CDR3 protein: CASSSYGLAAQETQYF; CDR3 DNA: TGTGCCAGCAGTTCCTATGGACTAGCGGCACAAGAGACCCAGTACTTC; J gene: TRBJ2-5; D gene: TRBD2; clone size: NA; V gene: TRBV28
CDR3 protein: CSVPGQGVYTEAFF; CDR3 DNA: TGCAGCGTCCCAGGGCAGGGCGTTTACACTGAAGCTTTCTTT; J gene: TRBJ1-1; D gene: NA; clone size: NA; V gene: TRBV29-1
CDR3 protein: CASNYGPREAFF; CDR3 DNA: TGTGCCAGCAACTATGGACCCCGTGAAGCTTTCTTT; J gene: TRBJ1-1; D gene: NA; clone size: NA; V gene: TRBV28
CDR3 protein: CAWRDTPSGGTDTQYF; CDR3 DNA: TGTGCCTGGAGAGACACGCCTAGCGGGGGCACAGATACGCAGTATTTT; J gene: TRBJ2-3; D gene: TRBD2; clone size: NA; V gene: TRBV30
CDR3 protein: CASSLGGQANYGYTF; CDR3 DNA: TGTGCCAGCAGCTTAGGAGGGCAAGCCAACTATGGCTACACCTTC; J gene: TRBJ1-2; D gene: NA; clone size: NA; V gene: TRBV7-8
CDR3 protein: CAISDGQGDSYGYTF; CDR3 DNA: TGTGCCATCAGCGACGGACAGGGAGATAGCTATGGCTACACCTTC; J gene: TRBJ1-2; D gene: TRBD1; clone size: NA; V gene: TRBV10-3
CDR3 protein: CASSQDSRTANSPLHF; CDR3 DNA: TGTGCCAGCAGCCAAGATTCTAGGACAGCGAATTCACCCCTCCACTTT; J gene: TRBJ1-6; D gene: NA; clone size: NA; V gene: TRBV3-1/TRBV3-2
CDR3 protein: CASSQDTTAEGRYGYTF; CDR3 DNA: TGTGCCAGCAGCCAAGATACGACAGCCGAGGGTCGCTATGGCTACACCTTC; J gene: TRBJ1-2; D gene: NA; clone size: NA; V gene: TRBV3-1/TRBV3-2
CDR3 protein: CSVTLQGNTEAFF; CDR3 DNA: TGCAGCGTGACTCTGCAGGGGAACACTGAAGCTTTCTTT; J gene: TRBJ1-1; D gene: NA; clone size: NA; V gene: TRBV29-1
CDR3 protein: CASSLRTGKDQPQHF; CDR3 DNA: TGTGCCAGCAGCCTCAGGACAGGGAAGGATCAGCCCCAGCATTTT; J gene: TRBJ1-5; D gene: TRBD1; clone size: once; V gene: TRBV7-2
CDR3 protein: CSASRGPLYEQYF; CDR3 DNA: TGCAGTGCTAGTAGGGGTCCGCTGTACGAGCAGTACTTC; J gene: TRBJ2-7; D gene: NA; clone size: NA; V gene: TRBV20-1
CDR3 protein: CASSPESTDTQYF; CDR3 DNA: TGCGCCAGCAGCCCGGAAAGCACAGATACGCAGTATTTT; J gene: TRBJ2-3; D gene: NA; clone size: NA; V gene: TRBV4-1
CDR3 protein: CASSFRGGGNQPQHF; CDR3 DNA: TGTGCCAGCAGCTTCAGGGGAGGGGGCAATCAGCCCCAGCATTTT; J gene: TRBJ1-5; D gene: NA; clone size: few; V gene: TRBV5-6
CDR3 protein: CASSLGEREQYF; CDR3 DNA: TGTGCCAGCAGCTTAGGCGAACGGGAGCAGTACTTC; J gene: TRBJ2-7; D gene: NA; clone size: NA; V gene: TRBV13
CDR3 protein: CASSYLSGTGNTEAFF; CDR3 DNA: TGTGCCAGCAGTTACCTGTCTGGAACTGGGAACACTGAAGCTTTCTTT; J gene: TRBJ1-1; D gene: NA; clone size: NA; V gene: TRBV6-2/TRBV6-3
CDR3 protein: CASSLGAGNTDTQYF; CDR3 DNA: TGTGCCAGCAGCTTAGGGGCAGGAAACACAGATACGCAGTATTTT; J gene: TRBJ2-3; D gene: NA; clone size: NA; V gene: TRBV11-2
CDR3 protein: CASSHGTSGGAGIVQFF; CDR3 DNA: TGTGCCAGCAGCCACGGGACTAGCGGGGGGGCCGGGATAGTGCAGTTCTTC; J gene: TRBJ2-1; D gene: TRBD2; clone size: once; V gene: TRBV7-9
CDR3 protein: CASSGGSAGRFYEQYF; CDR3 DNA: TGTGCCAGCAGCGGGGGGTCGGCTGGCAGATTCTACGAGCAGTACTTC; J gene: TRBJ2-7; D gene: NA; clone size: NA; V gene: TRBV5-6
CDR3 protein: CASSLVADTQYF; CDR3 DNA: TGCGCCAGCAGCTTGGTTGCCGATACGCAGTATTTT; J gene: TRBJ2-3; D gene: NA; clone size: NA; V gene: TRBV5-1
CDR3 protein: CASGPFTVNTEAFF; CDR3 DNA: TGTGCCAGCGGCCCATTTACAGTTAACACTGAAGCTTTCTTT; J gene: TRBJ1-1; D gene: NA; clone size: NA; V gene: TRBV7-2
CDR3 protein: CASSQGTANYGYTF; CDR3 DNA: TGCGCCAGCAGCCAAGGCACAGCTAACTATGGCTACACCTTC; J gene: TRBJ1-2; D gene: NA; clone size: NA; V gene: TRBV4-1
CDR3 protein: CASSRQGQGTRGAYEQYF; CDR3 DNA: TGTGCCAGTTCCAGGCAGGGACAGGGAACCCGGGGGGCCTACGAGCAGTACTTC; J gene: TRBJ2-7; D gene: TRBD1; clone size: NA; V gene: TRBV19
CDR3 protein: CASSYSFRADTQYF; CDR3 DNA: TGTGCCAGCAGTTACTCGTTCCGAGCCGATACGCAGTATTTT; J gene: TRBJ2-3; D gene: NA; clone size: NA; V gene: TRBV6-2/TRBV6-3
CDR3 protein: CASSSRTESSGNTIYF; CDR3 DNA: TGTGCCAGTAGTTCCCGGACAGAAAGCTCTGGAAACACCATATATTTT; J gene: TRBJ1-3; D gene: NA; clone size: NA; V gene: TRBV19
CDR3 protein: CATSRAGQGQSPLHF; CDR3 DNA: TGTGCCACCAGCAGAGCAGGACAGGGCCAATCACCCCTCCACTTT; J gene: TRBJ1-6; D gene: TRBD1; clone size: NA; V gene: TRBV15
CDR3 protein: CASSLPSGYGYTF; CDR3 DNA: TGTGCCAGCAGTTTACCCAGCGGCTATGGCTACACCTTC; J gene: TRBJ1-2; D gene: NA; clone size: NA; V gene: TRBV27
CDR3 protein: CATSRREQDTEAFF; CDR3 DNA: TGTGCCACCAGTCGTAGAGAACAGGACACTGAAGCTTTCTTT; J gene: TRBJ1-1; D gene: NA; clone size: NA; V gene: TRBV15
CDR3 protein: CASSLRLEGYGYTF; CDR3 DNA: TGCGCCAGCAGCTTACGACTGGAGGGCTATGGCTACACCTTC; J gene: TRBJ1-2; D gene: NA; clone size: NA; V gene: TRBV5-1
CDR3 protein: CASSPGTGGSQPQHF; CDR3 DNA: TGTGCCAGCAGCCCCGGGACAGGGGGCAGTCAGCCCCAGCATTTT; J gene: TRBJ1-5; D gene: TRBD1; clone size: NA; V gene: TRBV4-2
CDR3 protein: CASSLEIRGGRNQPQHF; CDR3 DNA: TGTGCCAGCAGCTTAGAGATTCGGGGGGGGAGGAATCAGCCCCAGCATTTT; J gene: TRBJ1-5; D gene: NA; clone size: NA; V gene: TRBV7-2
CDR3 protein: CASSPPGGGNQPQHF; CDR3 DNA: TGTGCCAGTAGTCCCCCAGGGGGTGGCAATCAGCCCCAGCATTTT; J gene: TRBJ1-5; D gene: TRBD1; clone size: NA; V gene: TRBV19
CDR3 protein: CASSFVSGYDEKLFF; CDR3 DNA: TGTGCCAGCAGCTTTGTCTCAGGGTACGACGAAAAACTGTTTTTT; J gene: TRBJ1-4; D gene: NA; clone size: NA; V gene: TRBV5-5
CDR3 protein: CASSSQGSQPQHF; CDR3 DNA: TGTGCCAGCAGCTCCCAGGGGAGTCAGCCCCAGCATTTT; J gene: TRBJ1-5; D gene: NA; clone size: NA; V gene: TRBV7-9
CDR3 protein: CASSPGVGTGGTEAFF; CDR3 DNA: TGTGCCAGCAGCCCGGGGGTGGGGACAGGGGGCACTGAAGCTTTCTTT; J gene: TRBJ1-1; D gene: TRBD1; clone size: NA; V gene: TRBV11-2
CDR3 protein: CASSMVTESNQPQHF; CDR3 DNA: TGTGCCAGTAGTATGGTGACAGAAAGCAATCAGCCCCAGCATTTT; J gene: TRBJ1-5; D gene: NA; clone size: NA; V gene: TRBV19
CDR3 protein: CASSLLGGANTEAFF; CDR3 DNA: TGTGCCAGCAGCTTACTGGGCGGTGCGAACACTGAAGCTTTCTTT; J gene: TRBJ1-1; D gene: NA; clone size: NA; V gene: TRBV7-3
CDR3 protein: CATSIGGSTDTQYF; CDR3 DNA: TGTGCCACCAGCATCGGGGGGTCCACAGATACGCAGTATTTT; J gene: TRBJ2-3; D gene: TRBD2; clone size: once; V gene: TRBV15
CDR3 protein: CSASSQISGNTIYF; CDR3 DNA: TGCAGTGCTAGTTCCCAAATCTCTGGAAACACCATATATTTT; J gene: TRBJ1-3; D gene: NA; clone size: NA; V gene: TRBV20-1